Given below is one T cell receptor beta chain in context. V lost 4 bases and J lost 2; bases outside the gene matches: 6. The CDR3 runs to 17 residues. CDR1 and CDR2 (germline): SEHNR, FQNEAQ (reference sequence). The record originates from a study of blood T cell repertoires in COVID-19. Repertoires were generated with immunoSEQ multiplex PCR, while TCRdb's copy carries only in-frame clones and drops some. The sample carries about 110,000 clones, around 90% recorded once. This rearrangement joins TRBV7-9 to TRBJ2-6, with 9 bases aligning to TRBD1. The source material was peripheral blood. The receptor was derived from a human donor in a cohort sampled during active COVID-19. The CDR3 DNA is TGTGCCAGCAGCTCCGGGACAGGGACCCCTGGGGCCAACGTCCTGACTTTC. The encoded protein is CASSSGTGTPGANVLTF. The whole variable domain, remainder taken from reference TRBV7-9 and TRBJ2-6, is DTGVSQNPRHKITKRGQNVTFRCDPISEHNRLYWYRQTLGQGPEFLTYFQNEAQLEKSRLLSDRFSAERPKGSFSTLEIQRTEQGDSAMYLCASSSGTGTPGANVLTFGAGSRLTVL.